Each of the 20 T cell receptor beta chains below was sequenced from the same sample in a study of brain T cells in children with intractable seizures. Time point defined: blood from clinic visit 5 months post-surgery; TSC patient then seizure free. TCRdb's copy holds only in-frame clones and misses some; the assay was immunoSEQ multiplex PCR. The sample records about 350,000 clones, about 93% being singletons. The sequences come from peripheral blood, collected more than 4 months after surgery. The receptors shown here come from a boy under two years old with tuberous sclerosis and intractable seizures.

The chain employs TRBV10-3 and TRBJ1-1, with D maybe TRBD1 (5 bases). CDR1 is ENHRY and CDR2 is SYGVKD in the germline V gene. CDR3 length equals 14 residues. Trimming stripped 7 bases from V and 1 base from J, with 13 bases between. The CDR3 bases are TGTGCCATCATGAGGGGAGAGACGAACACTGAAGCTTTCTTT. This codes for CAIMRGETNTEAFF.

V is TRBV19 and J is TRBJ2-5, with D perhaps matching TRBD2 (6 bases). CDR1 LNHDA and CDR2 SQIVND come from the germline V gene (reference sequence). This CDR3 comprises 14 residues. V lost 3 bases, J lost 9 bases, and 17 bases lay in between. CDR3 loop: CASSIRGSTPAQYF. DNA for the CDR3: TGTGCCAGTAGTATCCGGGGGAGCACCCCGGCCCAGTACTTC.

This chain uses TRBV11-2 with TRBJ2-7; the D gene could be TRBD1 or TRBD2 (5 bases each). Germline V lookup: CDR1 SGHAT, CDR2 FQNNGV. Trimming left V 4 bases short and J 0 bases short, with 13 bases between. This CDR3 spans 15 amino acids. The CDR3 sequence is CASSYGRDVSYEQYF. The CDR3 DNA reads TGTGCCAGCAGCTACGGCCGGGACGTCTCCTACGAGCAGTACTTC.

The genes are TRBV25-1 and TRBJ1-2; D call uncertain. The germline V gene has CDR1 MGHDK and CDR2 SYGVNS. Trimming left V 0 bases short and J 8 bases short, with 10 bases between. This CDR3 is 13 amino acids long. Written as DNA, the CDR3 is TGTGCCAGCAGTGAATATAGTCAGCGGGGCTACACCTTC. Translation: CASSEYSQRGYTF.

The rearrangement joins TRBV5-6 to TRBJ1-2; TRBD1 is a possible D gene (6 bases). Germline CDR1 SGHDT, CDR2 YYEEEE. V lost 0 bases and J lost 3, with 12 bases in between. CDR3 length: 15 residues. DNA of the CDR3: TGTGCCAGCAGCTTGGTGCCAGGGGATTACTATGGCTACACCTTC. It specifies CASSLVPGDYYGYTF.

The chain combines TRBV5-1 with TRBJ2-1; D possibly uses TRBD1 or TRBD2 (5 bases each). Deletions cut 0 bases from V and 10 bases from J, with 11 bases between. This CDR3 is built from 13 residues. Germline lookup yields CDR1 SGHRS and CDR2 YFSETQ. DNA of the CDR3: TGCGCCAGCAGCTTGGGACAGAGGGGCGAGCAGTTCTTC. It yields the protein CASSLGQRGEQFF.

The chain couples TRBV3-1 (or the pseudogene TRBV3-2) to TRBJ2-2, with D uncertain. This CDR3 has 15 residues. Looked up from germline, CDR1 is LGHDT and CDR2 is YNNKEL (reference sequence). Trimming removed 5 bases at V and 1 base at J, with 11 bases between. CDR3: CASSSRIRNTGELFF. The CDR3 nucleotides read TGTGCCAGCAGCTCCAGAATACGGAACACCGGGGAGCTGTTTTTT.

The chain links TRBV28 to TRBJ2-7, with TRBD2 identical over 9 bases. CDR3 length: 19 residues. Germline V gene data show CDR1 as MDHEN and CDR2 as SYDVKM. J was trimmed by 0 bases and V by 5 bases; bases with no gene match: 17. This chain's CDR3 is CASSPDETSGTTFSYEQYF. The CDR3 nucleotides read TGTGCCAGCAGTCCGGACGAGACTAGCGGAACTACTTTCTCCTACGAGCAGTACTTC.

The CDR3 protein is CSVGSTDTQYF. The CDR3 DNA reads TGCAGCGTCGGATCCACAGATACGCAGTATTTT. The V call is TRBV29-1, the J call TRBJ2-3; D gene uncertain. CDR1 is SQVTM and CDR2 is ANQGSEA in the germline V gene. CDR3 length equals 11 residues. Trimming cost V 6 bases and J 2 bases, with 6 bases left between them.

The chain carries TRBV30 and TRBJ1-2; TRBD1 is a possible D gene (5 bases). Between the trimmed V and J ends, which lost 4 bases and 4 bases, there was a span of 10 bases. CDR3 length: 12 amino acids. The germline gives CDR1 GTSNPN, CDR2 SVGIG (reference sequence). The CDR3 nucleotides are TGTGCCTGGACTGGGGGAACCTATGGCTACACCTTC. Translated: CAWTGGTYGYTF.

J is TRBJ2-2 and V is TRBV6-2 or TRBV6-3, with a weak D call TRBD2 (5 bases). The CDR3 covers 14 residues. The germline CDR1 and CDR2 sequences are MNHEY and SVGEGT. V lost 4 bases and J 1 base, leaving 7 bases between the germline ends. CDR3 in DNA: TGTGCCAGCAGTTCCGGACTGAACACCGGGGAGCTGTTTTTT. As protein: CASSSGLNTGELFF.

The chain joins TRBV4-2 to TRBJ1-5, with D maybe TRBD1 (5 bases). The V end was cut by 0 bases, the J end by 1 base, with 7 bases between. Germline V CDR1 and CDR2: LGHNA, YNFKEQ. This CDR3 region has 15 residues. The chain's CDR3 is CASSQDRASNQPQHF. For the CDR3, the DNA is TGTGCCAGCAGCCAAGACAGGGCGAGCAATCAGCCCCAGCATTTT.

The chain carries TRBV2 and TRBJ2-7, with D tentatively TRBD2 (5 bases). This CDR3 contains 15 residues. Trimming stripped 8 bases from V and 1 base from J, with 18 bases between. Germline CDR1 SNHLY, CDR2 FYNNEI. CDR3 sequence: CASGGRGRVSYEQYF. The CDR3 nucleotides read TGTGCCAGCGGAGGTCGCGGGCGTGTTTCCTACGAGCAGTACTTC.

The J gene is TRBJ1-2, the V gene TRBV25-1; D may be TRBD1 (6 bases). Germline lookup yields CDR1 MGHDK and CDR2 SYGVNS. Deletions cut 4 bases from V and 5 bases from J, with 11 bases between. There are 13 residues in the CDR3. The CDR3 loop reads CASSAPTGYGYTF. The CDR3 bases are TGTGCCAGCAGTGCCCCCACAGGGTATGGCTACACCTTC.

The chain employs TRBV30 and TRBJ2-5; the D gene is possibly TRBD1 (6 bases). Germline-derived CDR1 and CDR2 are GTSNPN and SVGIG (reference sequence). The CDR3 length is 16 residues. The V end lost 0 bases, the J end lost 0 bases, and 14 bases lay between the germline ends. Here the CDR3 reads CAWSVPWTVYQETQYF. The CDR3 nucleotides are TGTGCCTGGAGTGTACCATGGACAGTGTACCAAGAGACCCAGTACTTC.

The genes are TRBV19 and TRBJ2-7; a possible D gene is TRBD1 (5 bases). The germline CDR1 and CDR2 sequences are LNHDA and SQIVND (reference sequence). The V end lost 6 bases, the J end lost 0 bases, and 9 bases lay between the germline ends. This CDR3 is built from 13 residues. The CDR3 spells CASRQGASYEQYF. For the CDR3, the DNA is TGTGCCAGTAGGCAGGGCGCCTCCTACGAGCAGTACTTC.

This chain uses TRBV11-2 with TRBJ2-1, with 7 bases fitting TRBD2. Germline values: CDR1 SGHAT, CDR2 FQNNGV. V lost 5 bases and J lost 6; bases outside the gene matches: 19. The CDR3 contains 18 residues. The CDR3 spells CASSPSTPLARVFNEQFF. The CDR3 nucleotides read TGTGCCAGCAGCCCCTCGACCCCACTAGCGAGAGTATTCAATGAGCAGTTCTTC.

The chain couples TRBV3-1 (or the pseudogene TRBV3-2) to TRBJ1-1; no clear D. The germline V gene encodes CDR1 LGHDT and CDR2 YNNKEL (reference sequence). The CDR3 runs to 14 residues. The V and J ends lost 6 bases and 3 bases respectively, with 14 bases between them. The CDR3 loop reads CASSLGRKYTEAFF. The CDR3 nucleotides are TGTGCCAGCAGTTTAGGACGGAAATACACTGAAGCTTTCTTT.

V gene TRBV6-5 combines with J gene TRBJ1-2, with D uncertain. CDR1 and CDR2 from the germline V gene are MNHEY and SVGAGI. V lost 7 bases to trimming and J lost 8 bases, with 17 bases between them. The CDR3 spans 13 residues. This CDR3 reads CASTKGLLQGYTF. In DNA form, the CDR3 reads TGTGCCAGCACCAAGGGCCTTCTGCAGGGCTACACCTTC.

The J gene is TRBJ1-1, the V gene TRBV12-5; perhaps TRBD1 as D (5 bases). CDR1 and CDR2 from the germline V gene are LGHNT and FRNRAP. This CDR3 has 14 residues. The V end was cut by 3 bases, the J end by 3 bases, with 11 bases between. The CDR3 sequence is CASGFKGGDTEAFF. CDR3 bases: TGTGCTAGTGGTTTCAAGGGAGGGGACACTGAAGCTTTCTTT. The whole variable domain, filled in from reference TRBV12-5 and TRBJ1-1, reads DARVTQTPRHKVTEMGQEVTMRCQPILGHNTVFWYRQTMMQGLELLAYFRNRAPLDDSGMPKDRFSAEMPDATLATLKIQPSEPRDSAVYFCASGFKGGDTEAFFGQGTRLTVV.